This T cell receptor (beta chain) derives from a study of beta chain features in type 1 diabetes. Study as a whole: Taken together, all samples contributed 95 million to 110 million examined sorted cells. Study-wide results and limits: Patients showed naive, central memory and Treg TCRB repertoires that appeared more similar than those of healthy donors. When VDJ junctions were examined, type 1 diabetes patients showed fewer insertions and more deletions.

This clone has more than one count but fewer than ten. What it binds is not known. Expressed TCRB transcripts were sequenced after all isolated RNA was converted to cDNA. An average approximately 3.7 million reads came from naive, central memory and regulatory T cell samples. Produced via immunoSEQ multiplex PCR; TCRdb's table is partial and in-frame only. The sample yields 680,000 or so clones, about a sixth seen once. CDR3 length: 12 residues. With 3 bases removed from V and 3 bases from J, the gap between germline ends came to 3 bases. Per germline, CDR1 MDHEN and CDR2 SYDVKM. Sequencing was carried out using naive CD4+ T cells from blood. The gene calls are TRBV28 and TRBJ2-1, with D unresolved. This receptor was taken from a man aged 18-30 years in good health. CDR3 sequence (DNA): TGTGCCAGCAGTTTCTTCTACAATGAGCAGTTCTTC. It specifies CASSFFYNEQFF.